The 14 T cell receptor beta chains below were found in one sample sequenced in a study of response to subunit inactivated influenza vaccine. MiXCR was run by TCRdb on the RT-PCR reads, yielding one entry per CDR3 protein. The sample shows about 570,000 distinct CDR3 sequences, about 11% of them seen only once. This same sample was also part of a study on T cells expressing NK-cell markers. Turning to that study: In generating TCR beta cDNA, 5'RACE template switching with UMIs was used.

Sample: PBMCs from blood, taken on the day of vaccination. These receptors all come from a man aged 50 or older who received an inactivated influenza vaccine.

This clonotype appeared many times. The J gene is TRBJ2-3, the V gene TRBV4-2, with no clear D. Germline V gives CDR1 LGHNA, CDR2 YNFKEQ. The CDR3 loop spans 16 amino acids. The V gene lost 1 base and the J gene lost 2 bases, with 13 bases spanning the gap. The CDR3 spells CASSQVVADNTDTQYF. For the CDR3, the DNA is TGTGCCAGCAGCCAAGTCGTGGCTGACAACACAGATACGCAGTATTTT.

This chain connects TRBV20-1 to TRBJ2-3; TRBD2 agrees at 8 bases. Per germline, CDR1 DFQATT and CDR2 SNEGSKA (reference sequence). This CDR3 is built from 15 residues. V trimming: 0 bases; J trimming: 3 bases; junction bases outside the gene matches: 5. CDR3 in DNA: TGCAGTGCTAGAGATTGGCCTAGCGGGACAGATACGCAGTATTTT. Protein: CSARDWPSGTDTQYF.

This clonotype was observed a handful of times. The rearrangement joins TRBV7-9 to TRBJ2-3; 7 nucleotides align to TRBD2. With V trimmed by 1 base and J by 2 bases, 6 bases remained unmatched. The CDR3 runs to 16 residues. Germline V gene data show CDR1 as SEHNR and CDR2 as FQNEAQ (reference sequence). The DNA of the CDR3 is TGTGCCAGCAGCTTAGATGCTAGCGGATACACAGATACGCAGTATTTT. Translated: CASSLDASGYTDTQYF.

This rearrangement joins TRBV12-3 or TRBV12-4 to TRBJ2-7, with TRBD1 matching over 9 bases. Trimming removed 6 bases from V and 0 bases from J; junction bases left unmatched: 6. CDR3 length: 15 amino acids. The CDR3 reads CASSKGTGSSYEQYF. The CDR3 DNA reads TGTGCCAGCAGCAAAGGGACAGGGAGCTCCTACGAGCAGTACTTC.

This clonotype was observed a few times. The CDR3 DNA reads TGTGCCAGCAGCCAAGAAGGTAGCGGGAGCTACGAGCAGTACTTC. It codes for CASSQEGSGSYEQYF. The chain carries TRBV3-1 and TRBJ2-7, with TRBD2 identical over 9 bases. The CDR3 runs 15 residues. Unmatched junction bases numbered 3, after V lost 0 bases and J lost 3 bases. Germline V gene data show CDR1 as LGHDT and CDR2 as YNNKEL (reference sequence).

CDR3 in amino acids: CSARGIAGGPQVSTDTQYF. CDR3 in DNA: TGCAGTGCTAGAGGGATAGCGGGGGGGCCTCAAGTAAGCACAGATACGCAGTATTTT. The J gene is TRBJ2-3, the V gene TRBV20-1; TRBD2 matches at 11 bases. Germline V lookup: CDR1 DFQATT, CDR2 SNEGSKA (reference sequence). V lost 1 base and J lost 0; bases outside the gene matches: 12. The CDR3 sequence is 19 residues long.

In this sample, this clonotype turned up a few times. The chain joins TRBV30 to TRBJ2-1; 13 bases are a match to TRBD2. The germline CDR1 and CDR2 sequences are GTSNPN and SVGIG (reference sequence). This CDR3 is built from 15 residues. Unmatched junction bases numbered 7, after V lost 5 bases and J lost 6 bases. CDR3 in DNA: TGTGCCTGGGACTCCGGGACTAGCGGGGTCAATGAGCAGTTCTTC. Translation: CAWDSGTSGVNEQFF. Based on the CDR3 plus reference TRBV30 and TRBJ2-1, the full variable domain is SQTIHQWPATLVQPVGSPLSLECTVEGTSNPNLYWYRQAAGRGLQLLFYSVGIGQISSEVPQNLSASRPQDRQFILSSKKLLLSDSGFYLCAWDSGTSGVNEQFFGPGTRLTVL.

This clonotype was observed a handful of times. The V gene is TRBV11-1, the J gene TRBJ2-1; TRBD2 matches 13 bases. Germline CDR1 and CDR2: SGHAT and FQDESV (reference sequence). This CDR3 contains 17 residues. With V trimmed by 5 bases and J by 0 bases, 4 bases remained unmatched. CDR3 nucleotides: TGTGCCAGCAGCCACGGGACTAGCGGGAACTCCTACAATGAGCAGTTCTTC. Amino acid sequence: CASSHGTSGNSYNEQFF.

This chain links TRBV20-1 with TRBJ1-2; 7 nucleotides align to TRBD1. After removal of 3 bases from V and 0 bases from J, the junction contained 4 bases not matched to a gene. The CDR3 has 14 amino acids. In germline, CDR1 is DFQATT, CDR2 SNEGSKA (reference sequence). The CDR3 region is CSARQQGTNYGYTF. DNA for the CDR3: TGCAGTGCTAGGCAACAGGGGACTAACTATGGCTACACCTTC.

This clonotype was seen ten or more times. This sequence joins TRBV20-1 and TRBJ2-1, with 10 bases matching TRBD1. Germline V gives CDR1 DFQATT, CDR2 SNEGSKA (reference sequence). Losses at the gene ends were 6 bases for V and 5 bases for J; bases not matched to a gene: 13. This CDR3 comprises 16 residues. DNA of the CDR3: TGCAGTGCCCAGCCCCTCGGACAGGGGGTACACAATGAGCAGTTCTTC. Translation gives CSAQPLGQGVHNEQFF.

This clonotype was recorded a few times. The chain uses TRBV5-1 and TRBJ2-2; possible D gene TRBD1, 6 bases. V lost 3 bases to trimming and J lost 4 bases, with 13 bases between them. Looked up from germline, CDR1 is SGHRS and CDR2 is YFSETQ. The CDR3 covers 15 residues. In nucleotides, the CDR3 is TGCGCCAGCAGCTATTCAGGGGATGCCACCGGGGAGCTGTTTTTT. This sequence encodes CASSYSGDATGELFF.

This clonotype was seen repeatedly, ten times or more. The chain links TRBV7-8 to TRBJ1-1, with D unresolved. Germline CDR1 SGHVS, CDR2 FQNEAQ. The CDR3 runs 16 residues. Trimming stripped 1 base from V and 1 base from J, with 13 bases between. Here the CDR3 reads CASSLVFGPSNTEAFF. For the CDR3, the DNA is TGTGCCAGCAGCTTAGTATTTGGACCGTCGAACACTGAAGCTTTCTTT.

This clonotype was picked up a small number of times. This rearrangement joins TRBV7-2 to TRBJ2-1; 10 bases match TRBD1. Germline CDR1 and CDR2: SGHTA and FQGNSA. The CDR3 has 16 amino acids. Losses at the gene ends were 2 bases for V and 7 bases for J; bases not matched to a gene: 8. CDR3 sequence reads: CASSLSQGQGWNEQFF. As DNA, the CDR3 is TGTGCCAGCAGCTTAAGTCAGGGACAGGGGTGGAATGAGCAGTTCTTC.

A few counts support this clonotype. The CDR3 sequence is CATSRDGTGTNEKLFF. The CDR3 DNA reads TGTGCCACCAGCAGGGACGGGACAGGAACTAATGAAAAACTGTTTTTT. This rearrangement joins TRBV15 to TRBJ1-4, with 8 positions matching TRBD1. CDR3 length equals 16 residues. Trimming at V came to 3 bases and at J to 1 base, leaving 4 bases not matched to a gene. Per germline, CDR1 LNHNV and CDR2 YYDKDF (reference sequence).